This T cell receptor (beta chain) appears in the sequencing data of a study of T cell clonality in common variable immunodeficiency. Findings of the study overall: TCRbeta clonality was increased in CVID versus healthy controls. Fewer deletions and N-nucleotide insertions were reportedly seen in common variable immunodeficiency TCR beta sequences.

This clone was seen only a few times. Its antigen remains unidentified. The CDR3 extends 3 residues past the end of the read, so its final part is completed from the germline J gene. This CDR3 is also generated by other DNA sequences in the sample. The V and J ends lost 4 bases and 0 bases respectively, with 10 bases between them. The CDR3 has 15 amino acids. Germline assignment: CDR1 KGHSH and CDR2 LQKENI. Profiling relied on immunoSEQ multiplex PCR, and the TCRdb table lists in-frame clones only, not all of them. This sample has 51,000 or so clones, each found more than once. Sequencing used peripheral blood mononuclear cells. This rearrangement joins TRBV18 to TRBJ1-3; D unclear. The sequence derives from a person aged 18 to 69 in good health. The CDR3: CASSQAVSSGNTIYF. The sequenced part of the CDR3 DNA is TGTGCCAGCTCACAGGCGGTTAGCTCTGGAAACACC.